The 22 T cell receptor beta chains below all came from one sample that was sequenced in a study of CD8+ T cells in alopecia areata. RNA extraction and reverse transcription yielded cDNA as sequencing template. Only in-frame clones appear in the TCRdb table, and some are missing; sequencing was by immunoSEQ multiplex PCR. The table includes roughly 130,000 clones, roughly 61% detected once. Sample: CD4+ T cells sorted from blood, taken at week 0. Receptors originate from a human donor with alopecia areata.

This chain joins TRBV5-1 and TRBJ1-1; a weak D match, TRBD1 (5 bases). Trimming cost V 0 bases and J 6 bases, with 18 bases left between them. Germline CDR1 SGHRS, CDR2 YFSETQ. The CDR3 contains 16 residues. Here the CDR3 DNA reads TGCGCCAGCAGCTTGGCCGGGATCGGGGGGACCCCTGAAGCTTTCTTT. Amino acids: CASSLAGIGGTPEAFF.

This clone was seen a few times. The genes are TRBV29-1 and TRBJ2-5; D possibly matches TRBD1 or TRBD2 (5 bases each). V was pared by 3 bases and J by 5 bases, with 19 bases between. CDR3 length: 15 residues. Per germline, CDR1 SQVTM and CDR2 ANQGSEA. The CDR3 nucleotides are TGCAGCGTTGATGTTGGGGGTTGGGGATTGGAGACCCAGTACTTC. This gives the protein CSVDVGGWGLETQYF.

This clone was counted only a few times. V usage is TRBV5-1 and J usage is TRBJ1-1; D not resolved. The CDR3 is 14 amino acids. V shed 0 bases and J shed 7 bases, with 13 bases lying between them. CDR1 and CDR2 (germline): SGHRS, YFSETQ. The CDR3 sequence is CASSLGREFSEAFF. The CDR3, as DNA: TGCGCCAGCAGCTTGGGGCGGGAGTTCAGTGAAGCTTTCTTT.

V gene TRBV27 combines with J gene TRBJ2-7; 7 bases fit TRBD1. CDR1 is MNHEY, CDR2 SMNVEV, per germline (reference sequence). The CDR3 runs to 13 residues. V was clipped by 6 bases and J by 5 bases; unmatched bases: 7. In nucleotides, the CDR3 is TGTGCCAGCAGACGACAGGGCGGGCACGAGCAGTACTTC. Translated, it gives CASRRQGGHEQYF.

Here the CDR3 DNA reads TGTGCCAGCAGCTCGAGACTAGCGGGAGGGAGGGATGAGCAGTTCTTC. This encodes CASSSRLAGGRDEQFF. The V and J genes are TRBV7-3 and TRBJ2-1; 14 bases fit TRBD2. The CDR3 extends over 16 amino acids. From germline, CDR1 is SGHTA and CDR2 FQGTGA. V lost 4 bases and J lost 8; bases outside the gene matches: 7.

This sequence joins TRBV4-2 and TRBJ1-3; a possible D gene is TRBD1 (5 bases). Looked up from germline, CDR1 is LGHNA and CDR2 is YNFKEQ. CDR3 length: 15 residues. Deletions cut 8 bases from V and 2 bases from J, with 16 bases between. The CDR3 DNA sequence: TGTGCCAGCGGACCGGAGGGGAGAACTGGAAACACCATATATTTT. Its protein product is CASGPEGRTGNTIYF.

The chain recombines TRBV29-1 with TRBJ2-3, with a tentative D call TRBD1 (6 bases). This CDR3 is 13 amino acids long. With 7 bases removed from V and 6 bases from J, the gap between germline ends came to 17 bases. Germline V gene lookup returns CDR1 SQVTM and CDR2 ANQGSEA. CDR3 coding DNA: TGCAGCGCCAGGAGGCCAGGGGCTGATACGCAGTATTTT. Translated, it gives CSARRPGADTQYF.

The rearrangement uses TRBV6-6 and TRBJ1-4, with a possible D match to TRBD1 (5 bases). This CDR3 is 16 amino acids long. V was clipped by 10 bases and J by 5 bases, with 23 bases between them. CDR1 is MNHNY, CDR2 SVGAGI, per germline (reference sequence). The CDR3 DNA reads TGTGCCACCAAGAAGGCGGGACCAAAGACAAATGAAAAACTGTTTTTT. Translated, it gives CATKKAGPKTNEKLFF.

The genes are TRBV5-1 and TRBJ1-3; D remains unclear. Deletions cut 0 bases from V and 0 bases from J, with 10 bases between. The CDR3 totals 16 residues. Germline-derived CDR1 and CDR2 are SGHRS and YFSETQ. The CDR3 sequence is CASSLAGPSSGNTIYF. Here the CDR3 DNA reads TGCGCCAGCAGCTTGGCAGGACCGAGCTCTGGAAACACCATATATTTT. The full variable domain, rest sourced from reference TRBV5-1 and TRBJ1-3, is KAGVTQTPRYLIKTRGQQVTLSCSPISGHRSVSWYQQTPGQGLQFLFEYFSETQRNKGNFPGRFSGRQFSNSRSEMNVSTLELGDSALYLCASSLAGPSSGNTIYFGEGSWLTVV.

This clone was picked up one time. The J gene is TRBJ2-3, the V gene TRBV5-4; no clear D gene. Trimming left V 4 bases short and J 2 bases short, with 11 bases between. The CDR3 is 14 amino acids. CDR1 SGHNT and CDR2 YYREEE come from the germline V gene (reference sequence). The CDR3 is CASSPPRTTDTQYF. As DNA, the CDR3 is TGTGCCAGCAGCCCCCCCCGGACCACAGATACGCAGTATTTT.

This clone occurred a few times. This chain joins TRBV5-1 and TRBJ2-2, with D perhaps matching TRBD1 or TRBD2 (5 bases each). Germline V CDR1 and CDR2: SGHRS, YFSETQ. This CDR3 spans 14 amino acids. Trimming removed 6 bases at V and 4 bases at J, with 13 bases between. CDR3 sequence reads: CASTLGVSTGELFF. The CDR3, as DNA: TGCGCCAGCACCCTGGGGGTGAGCACCGGGGAGCTGTTTTTT. The full variable domain, in which reference TRBV5-1 and TRBJ2-2 provide the parts outside the CDR3, is KAGVTQTPRYLIKTRGQQVTLSCSPISGHRSVSWYQQTPGQGLQFLFEYFSETQRNKGNFPGRFSGRQFSNSRSEMNVSTLELGDSALYLCASTLGVSTGELFFGEGSRLTVL.

This clone was observed a few times. CDR3 region: CASTDTGELFF. In nucleotides, the CDR3 is TGTGCCAGTACAGACACCGGGGAGCTGTTTTTT. The chain has TRBV19 and TRBJ2-2; D remains unclear. Trimming shortened V by 7 bases and J by 3 bases, and 3 bases separated the two germline ends. This CDR3 contains 11 residues. CDR1 LNHDA and CDR2 SQIVND come from the germline V gene (reference sequence). Supplemented by reference TRBV19 and TRBJ2-2, the full variable domain reads DGGITQSPKYLFRKEGQNVTLSCEQNLNHDAMYWYRQDPGQGLRLIYYSQIVNDFQKGDIAEGYSVSREKKESFPLTVTSAQKNPTAFYLCASTDTGELFFGEGSRLTVL.

A few counts support this clone. The gene calls are TRBV30 and TRBJ1-2; 7 bases line up with TRBD1. V shed 4 bases, J shed 1 base, and the junction held 0 bases outside the gene matches. Germline values: CDR1 GTSNPN, CDR2 SVGIG (reference sequence). The CDR3 spans 12 residues. The CDR3 coding sequence is TGTGCCTGGACAGGGGGTAACTATGGCTACACCTTC. Amino acids: CAWTGGNYGYTF. The variable domain in full, with the rest retrieved from reference TRBV30 and TRBJ1-2, is SQTIHQWPATLVQPVGSPLSLECTVEGTSNPNLYWYRQAAGRGLQLLFYSVGIGQISSEVPQNLSASRPQDRQFILSSKKLLLSDSGFYLCAWTGGNYGYTFGSGTRLTVV.

The rearrangement uses TRBV11-2 and TRBJ2-3; D is undetermined. In germline, CDR1 is SGHAT, CDR2 FQNNGV. Trimming took off 5 bases at V and 0 bases at J, with 0 bases between the two ends. The CDR3 has 11 residues. CDR3 amino acids: CASSSTDTQYF. The CDR3 bases are TGTGCCAGCAGCAGCACAGATACGCAGTATTTT.

The chain combines TRBV6-6 with TRBJ1-1; no definite D call. The CDR3 sequence is 14 residues long. Germline V gene lookup returns CDR1 MNHNY and CDR2 SVGAGI (reference sequence). Trimming removed 8 bases from V and 0 bases from J, with 13 bases in between. DNA of the CDR3: TGTGCCAGCCTGACTTCAGCTATGAACACTGAAGCTTTCTTT. It is translated as CASLTSAMNTEAFF.

V and J are TRBV5-5 and TRBJ2-1, with 10 bases that match TRBD1. Germline trimming cut 1 base from V and 10 bases from J; bases unmatched to any gene: 14. CDR3 length equals 17 residues. Germline CDR1 SGHKS, CDR2 YYEKEE (reference sequence). CDR3 sequence: CASSLHLGTGAPKEQFF. As DNA, the CDR3 is TGTGCCAGCAGCTTGCATTTGGGGACAGGGGCCCCTAAGGAGCAGTTCTTC. The full variable domain, its missing parts supplied by reference TRBV5-5 and TRBJ2-1, is DAGVTQSPTHLIKTRGQQVTLRCSPISGHKSVSWYQQVLGQGPQFIFQYYEKEERGRGNFPDRFSARQFPNYSSELNVNALLLGDSALYLCASSLHLGTGAPKEQFFGPGTRLTVL.

V usage is TRBV2 and J usage is TRBJ1-1, with TRBD1 matching 7 bases. Germline V lookup: CDR1 SNHLY, CDR2 FYNNEI. This CDR3 contains 14 residues. The ends lost 4 bases at V and 1 base at J; junction bases unmatched: 3. The CDR3 region has the DNA TGTGCCAGCAGTGGGAGACAGGGGAACACTGAAGCTTTCTTT. The encoded protein is CASSGRQGNTEAFF.

CDR3 DNA: TGTGCCAGCAGCTTATCGGGGACTGAAGCTTTCTTT. Translated, it gives CASSLSGTEAFF. The chain combines TRBV11-3 with TRBJ1-1, with D unclear. Germline V gene sequence: CDR1 SGHNT, CDR2 YENEEA. This CDR3 is 12 amino acids long. Trimming pared 2 bases from V and 5 bases from J, leaving 6 bases between.

This clone showed up just a few times. The chain joins TRBV11-2 to TRBJ2-5; D may match TRBD1 or TRBD2 (6 bases each). Deletions cut 5 bases from V and 4 bases from J, with 17 bases between. CDR1 SGHAT and CDR2 FQNNGV come from the germline V gene. The CDR3 totals 15 residues. CDR3 residues: CASSPIGGGRETQYF. CDR3 nucleotide sequence: TGTGCCAGCAGCCCGATAGGGGGAGGTAGAGAGACCCAGTACTTC.

The sample holds a few counts of this clone. The chain employs TRBV2 and TRBJ2-7; no reliable D call. The CDR3 runs 13 residues. Per germline, CDR1 SNHLY and CDR2 FYNNEI. V was trimmed by 4 bases and J by 3 bases, leaving 10 bases between them. CDR3 DNA: TGTGCCAGCAGTGGGCCCCGATTCTACGAGCAGTACTTC. As protein: CASSGPRFYEQYF. Filled out from reference TRBV2 and TRBJ2-7, the complete variable domain reads EPEVTQTPSHQVTQMGQEVILRCVPISNHLYFYWYRQILGQKVEFLVSFYNNEISEKSEIFDDQFSVERPDGSNFTLKIRSTKLEDSAMYFCASSGPRFYEQYFGPGTRLTVT.

Here the CDR3 reads CASSTPGQRFYGYTF. The CDR3 region has the DNA TGTGCCAGCAGCACACCGGGACAGCGGTTCTATGGCTACACCTTC. J is TRBJ1-2 and V is TRBV14, with 7 bases lining up with TRBD1. Germline lookup yields CDR1 SGHDN and CDR2 FVKESK. J lost 4 bases, V lost 5 bases, and 10 bases had no gene match. This CDR3 region has 15 residues. The full variable domain, completed using reference TRBV14 and TRBJ1-2, is EAGVTQFPSHSVIEKGQTVTLRCDPISGHDNLYWYRRVMGKEIKFLLHFVKESKQDESGMPNNRFLAERTGGTYSTLKVQPAELEDSGVYFCASSTPGQRFYGYTFGSGTRLTVV.

This clone was counted a single time. This rearrangement joins TRBV7-2 to TRBJ2-1; 12 positions agree with TRBD2. Trimming removed 5 bases from V and 7 bases from J; junction bases left unmatched: 3. The CDR3 contains 14 residues. Germline CDR1 is SGHTA and CDR2 is FQGNSA. The CDR3 spells CASSLLAGGNEQFF. The DNA of the CDR3 is TGTGCCAGCAGCCTACTAGCGGGAGGTAATGAGCAGTTCTTC.